These T cell receptor beta chains were read from a single sample in a study of blood T cell repertoires in COVID-19. The data were produced by immunoSEQ multiplex PCR, yet TCRdb's version contains in-frame clones alone and is incomplete. Of about 75,000 clones listed, roughly nine tenths are singletons. The specimen sequenced was peripheral blood. The receptor set was obtained from a human donor in a cohort sampled during active COVID-19. Both conserved end residues are part of each CDR3. The order of the fields is clone size, CDR3 length, V gene, D gene, J gene, CDR3 protein, CDR3 DNA. A D gene is named only where the DNA matches it firmly. Some rows mark clone size as missing; the rest say once, few, many or name a class of expanded clone.

NA,20,TRBV6-2/TRBV6-3,TRBD2,TRBJ2-4,CASTPGLAFEVELAKNIQYF,TGTGCCAGCACCCCGGGACTAGCGTTCGAGGTTGAACTAGCCAAAAACATTCAGTACTTC
NA,15,TRBV7-9,TRBD1,TRBJ1-4,CASSVTGGEPEKLFF,TGTGCCAGCAGCGTAACAGGGGGAGAACCCGAAAAACTGTTTTTT
once,13,TRBV2,NA,TRBJ1-5,CASSGQPPRPQHF,TGTGCCAGCAGTGGACAGCCCCCTAGGCCCCAGCATTTT
NA,13,TRBV9,NA,TRBJ2-1,CASSVDSINEQFF,TGTGCCAGCAGCGTAGATAGTATCAATGAGCAGTTCTTC
NA,14,TRBV4-1,NA,TRBJ1-1,CASSRPGKATEAFF,TGCGCCAGCAGCCGCCCGGGGAAAGCCACTGAAGCTTTCTTT
NA,12,TRBV11-3,NA,TRBJ2-7,CASSLGGGEQYF,TGTGCCAGCAGCTTAGGAGGGGGCGAGCAGTACTTC
NA,14,TRBV9,NA,TRBJ1-2,CASSTQGFNYGYTF,TGTGCCAGCAGCACACAGGGATTTAACTATGGCTACACCTTC
NA,18,TRBV4-2,TRBD2,TRBJ2-1,CASSQDVASGSLGTEQFF,TGTGCCAGCAGCCAAGACGTGGCTAGCGGGAGTTTGGGCACCGAGCAGTTCTTC
once,14,TRBV28,NA,TRBJ2-7,CASSLPPTSYEQYF,TGTGCCAGCAGTTTACCCCCCACTAGTTACGAGCAGTACTTC
NA,14,TRBV5-1,NA,TRBJ2-7,CASSFATGSYEQYF,TGCGCCAGCAGCTTTGCGACGGGGTCCTACGAGCAGTACTTC
NA,14,TRBV2,NA,TRBJ2-7,CASSPGSTSYEQYF,TGTGCCAGCAGTCCCGGGTCAACAAGCTACGAGCAGTACTTC
NA,15,TRBV19,TRBD2,TRBJ2-3,CASKGTSGSTDTQYF,TGTGCCTCAAAGGGGACTAGCGGGAGTACAGATACGCAGTATTTT
NA,16,TRBV5-5,TRBD1,TRBJ2-7,CASSLGPGTGVREQYF,TGTGCCAGCAGCTTGGGGCCCGGGACAGGGGTCCGCGAGCAGTACTTC
NA,15,TRBV13,TRBD1,TRBJ2-4,CASSLGDRAKNIQYF,TGTGCCAGCAGCTTAGGGGACAGGGCCAAAAACATTCAGTACTTC
once,13,TRBV11-3,NA,TRBJ1-2,CASSQRDNYGYTF,TGTGCCAGCAGCCAACGGGATAACTATGGCTACACCTTC
NA,16,TRBV28,TRBD1,TRBJ1-5,CASSLETGLSNQPQHF,TGTGCCAGCAGTTTAGAGACAGGGTTAAGCAATCAGCCCCAGCATTTT
NA,15,TRBV19,TRBD1,TRBJ1-1,CASSTRQGVNTEAFF,TGTGCCAGTAGTACTCGACAGGGGGTCAACACTGAAGCTTTCTTT
NA,15,TRBV15,NA,TRBJ2-7,CATSIRGTVSYEQYF,TGTGCCACCAGCATTCGCGGGACAGTATCCTACGAGCAGTACTTC
NA,15,TRBV4-3,NA,TRBJ2-3,CASSLTGVGTDTQYF,TGCGCCAGCAGTCTTACAGGTGTCGGCACAGATACGCAGTATTTT
NA,15,TRBV19,TRBD2,TRBJ2-5,CASRGLAGGQETQYF,TGTGCCAGTAGGGGTCTAGCGGGAGGACAAGAGACCCAGTACTTC
NA,18,TRBV21-1,NA,TRBJ1-6,CASSKRKGSRGDNSPLHF,TGTGCCAGCAGCAAACGGAAGGGGTCCAGGGGGGATAATTCACCCCTCCACTTT
NA,15,TRBV7-8,TRBD1,TRBJ1-6,CASSPRTGVDSPLHF,TGTGCCAGCAGCCCAAGGACAGGGGTGGATTCACCCCTCCACTTT
NA,13,TRBV7-2,NA,TRBJ2-5,CASSLGRAETQYF,TGTGCCAGCAGCTTAGGGAGGGCAGAGACCCAGTACTTC
NA,15,TRBV19,TRBD1,TRBJ2-1,CASTPLRGQGSEQFF,TGTGCCAGTACCCCCTTACGGGGACAGGGGAGTGAGCAGTTCTTC